The 32 T cell receptor beta chains in this list originate from one sample, sequenced in a study of identical twins (dated by TCRdb to 2015 to 2016). Library generation was performed with 5' RACE. TCRdb records Illumina HiSeq 2000 as the sequencer. TCRdb reprocessing: public reads trimmed at Q25 with fastp, clones called with MiXCR, in-frame beta chains kept. Each CDR3 protein gets just one entry, which takes the most common genes and DNA from the rows behind it. A total of around 300,000 distinct CDR3 sequences appear in this sample, about 8.9% of them only once. The top ten hold less than 2.5% of the sample. The same data also went into a second study, on yellow fever vaccine responses in identical twins.

The sample consisted of memory (CD45RO+) T cells sorted from blood. The cell subset or site label, read with the paper, signifies: CD45RO+ enriched T cells. The receptors come from a woman aged 18-29 years in good health.

This chain links TRBV7-8 with TRBJ1-1; the D gene is possibly TRBD1 (6 bases). CDR1 is SGHVS and CDR2 is FQNEAQ in the germline V gene. V lost 0 bases and J lost 11, with 16 bases in between. The CDR3 has 14 residues. The CDR3 is CASSLATTGGRAFF. In DNA form, the CDR3 reads TGTGCCAGCAGCTTAGCTACGACAGGAGGAAGGGCTTTCTTT.

This clonotype was detected ten times or more. This chain connects TRBV3-1 to TRBJ1-2; no reliable D call. The germline gives CDR1 LGHDT, CDR2 YNNKEL (reference sequence). CDR3 length: 14 residues. V dropped 4 bases and J dropped 11 bases, with 20 bases sitting between them. CDR3 nucleotides: TGTGCCAGCAGCCGTTCCTCGTCCCCCATGGGGTACACCTTC. This gives the protein CASSRSSSPMGYTF.

This clonotype was seen more than once but under ten times. The V and J genes are TRBV28 and TRBJ2-7, with TRBD1 matching 10 bases. J was trimmed by 5 bases and V by 5 bases; bases with no gene match: 9. CDR1 and CDR2 from the germline V gene are MDHEN and SYDVKM. CDR3 length: 15 amino acids. The CDR3 region is CASSKRGQGVHEQYF. CDR3 in DNA: TGTGCCAGCAGTAAAAGAGGACAGGGGGTCCACGAGCAGTACTTC.

Regarding this clonotype: At one end, the junction sequence differs from germline, possibly due to a read error. CDR3 in DNA: TGCAGTGCTAGCCCTTCCGGGGGAGGAGGCACTCAAGCTTTCTTT. Translated: CSASPSGGGGTQAFF. The chain employs TRBV20-1 and TRBJ1-1; D perhaps matches TRBD1 (5 bases). The CDR3 extends over 15 amino acids. The germline V gene has CDR1 DFQATT and CDR2 SNEGSKA (reference sequence).

The sample holds many counts of this clonotype. The gene calls are TRBV3-1 and TRBJ1-1; the D is unclear. CDR1 and CDR2 (germline): LGHDT, YNNKEL (reference sequence). This CDR3 contains 13 residues. V shed 1 base and J shed 11 bases, with 14 bases lying between them. The CDR3 bases are TGTGCCAGCAGCCAAGGTTCTAGTAAGAAGGCTTTCTTT. This encodes CASSQGSSKKAFF.

In this sample, this clonotype turned up a few times. This chain connects TRBV12-3 or TRBV12-4 to TRBJ2-5; TRBD1 might be the D (6 bases). The CDR3 consists of 15 residues. V lost 1 base, J lost 4 bases, and 13 bases lay in between. The CDR3 DNA follows: TGTGCCAGCAGTTTAGGGTCCAGGGGCTTAGAGACCCAGTACTTC. Translation: CASSLGSRGLETQYF.

The V and J genes are TRBV20-1 and TRBJ2-2, with D possibly being TRBD2 (7 bases). Per germline, CDR1 DFQATT and CDR2 SNEGSKA (reference sequence). Trimming removed 6 bases at V and 7 bases at J, with 18 bases between. This CDR3 is 14 amino acids long. CDR3 sequence reads: CSAAGGGPGGELFF. For the CDR3, the DNA is TGCAGTGCCGCTGGGGGGGGGCCCGGCGGGGAGCTGTTTTTT.

The chain uses TRBV20-1 and TRBJ1-2; D unclear. V was shortened by 7 bases and J by 3 bases, with 15 bases between the two germline ends. In germline, CDR1 is DFQATT, CDR2 SNEGSKA (reference sequence). The CDR3 is 13 residues long. The CDR3 region is CSVQPPGDYGYTF. The CDR3, as DNA: TGCAGTGTTCAGCCTCCTGGAGACTATGGCTACACCTTC.

The chain uses TRBV5-5 and TRBJ1-2, with a weak D call TRBD1 (6 bases). Germline V gene lookup returns CDR1 SGHKS and CDR2 YYEKEE (reference sequence). CDR3 size: 16 residues. V was shortened by 4 bases and J by 2 bases, with 18 bases between the two germline ends. CDR3 nucleotide sequence: TGTGCCAGCAGCCTGTACCCGTCAGGGGAAAACTATGGCTACACCTTC. Translated, it gives CASSLYPSGENYGYTF.

This clonotype came up a few times. In DNA form, the CDR3 reads TGTGCCAGCTCACCGAGGGCTAGCGGGCGCCTCTCCTACGAGCAGTACTTC. Residues: CASSPRASGRLSYEQYF. V gene TRBV18 combines with J gene TRBJ2-7; TRBD2 aligns across 8 bases. CDR3 length: 17 amino acids. V trimming: 3 bases; J trimming: 0 bases; junction bases outside the gene matches: 10. The V gene's germline CDR1 is KGHSH and CDR2 LQKENI.

Only a few counts were recorded for this clonotype. V and J are TRBV5-1 and TRBJ2-7; possible D gene TRBD2, 6 bases. The germline V gene encodes CDR1 SGHRS and CDR2 YFSETQ. V was pared by 4 bases and J by 5 bases, with 16 bases between. This CDR3 is built from 14 residues. CDR3 DNA: TGCGCCAGCAGCACGGGACTCGGGGTCGACGAGCAGTACTTC. This translates into CASSTGLGVDEQYF.

The sample holds a few counts of this clonotype. CDR3 amino acids: CASSQGLAVNEQFF. In DNA form, the CDR3 reads TGTGCCAGCAGTCAGGGACTAGCGGTCAATGAGCAGTTCTTC. The J gene is TRBJ2-1, the V gene TRBV7-9; TRBD2 matches at 11 bases. The germline V gene has CDR1 SEHNR and CDR2 FQNEAQ (reference sequence). V shed 6 bases, J shed 6 bases, and the junction held 4 bases outside the gene matches. The CDR3 is 14 amino acids.

Ten or more counts support this clonotype. This rearrangement joins TRBV5-1 to TRBJ1-1; D may be TRBD1 (6 bases). The CDR3 spans 14 residues. Trimming stripped 0 bases from V and 8 bases from J, with 14 bases between. Per the germline V gene, CDR1 is SGHRS and CDR2 is YFSETQ. CDR3 amino acids: CASSLGGADKEAFF. The CDR3 DNA reads TGCGCCAGCAGCTTGGGGGGGGCGGATAAGGAAGCTTTCTTT.

The rearrangement links TRBV7-2 to TRBJ1-6, with D uncertain. The CDR3 spans 12 residues. V lost 1 base and J 10 bases, leaving 5 bases between the germline ends. Germline V gives CDR1 SGHTA, CDR2 FQGNSA. CDR3: CASSLVESPLHF. Here the CDR3 DNA reads TGTGCCAGCAGCTTAGTGGAATCACCCCTCCACTTT.

This clonotype was counted a single time. The rearrangement uses TRBV12-3 or TRBV12-4 and TRBJ2-3; 12 nucleotides agree with TRBD2. After removal of 11 bases from V and 0 bases from J, the junction contained 12 bases not matched to a gene. The CDR3 extends over 17 amino acids. The CDR3 DNA follows: TGTGCCCTCAGTCTCGGACTAGCGGGGACTAGCACAGATACGCAGTATTTT. It specifies CALSLGLAGTSTDTQYF.

This clonotype was found a few times. The V call is TRBV6-1, the J call TRBJ2-3, with TRBD2 matching over 7 bases. Germline V gives CDR1 MNHNS, CDR2 SASEGT. The CDR3 consists of 17 residues. J was trimmed by 1 base and V by 6 bases; bases with no gene match: 13. This chain's CDR3 is CASRPLGGGTGTDTQYF. The CDR3, as DNA: TGTGCCAGCAGGCCGCTTGGGGGGGGTACTGGCACAGATACGCAGTATTTT.

In this sample, this clonotype turned up many times. CDR3 amino acids: CASSPAGGHNEQFF. For the CDR3, the DNA is TGTGCCAGCAGTCCAGCGGGGGGCCACAATGAGCAGTTCTTC. The chain combines TRBV12-3 or TRBV12-4 with TRBJ2-1, with 9 bases matching TRBD2. The CDR3 loop spans 14 amino acids. V lost 5 bases and J lost 5; bases outside the gene matches: 4.

This clonotype came up many times. The rearrangement joins TRBV12-3 or TRBV12-4 to TRBJ2-1, with 10 bases fitting TRBD1. Losses at the gene ends were 5 bases for V and 4 bases for J; bases not matched to a gene: 8. This CDR3 region has 16 residues. CDR3 loop: CASSPDRGKAYNEQFF. CDR3 DNA: TGTGCCAGCAGTCCGGACAGGGGGAAGGCGTACAATGAGCAGTTCTTC.

This clonotype has more than one count but fewer than ten. The germline gene is not matched at one end of the junction; a read error may be the cause. V and J are TRBV20-1 and TRBJ1-5, with 9 bases aligning to TRBD1. The CDR3 runs 13 residues. Germline V gene data show CDR1 as DFQATT and CDR2 as SNEGSKA (reference sequence). The DNA of the CDR3 is TGCAGCGCTAGGACAGGGGAGAATCAGCCCCAGCATTTT. Amino acids: CSARTGENQPQHF.

This clonotype was seen repeatedly, ten times or more. This chain connects TRBV11-2 to TRBJ2-1, with 7 bases identical to TRBD2. V lost 4 bases to trimming and J lost 1 base; unmatched junction nucleotides: 16. The CDR3 is 19 residues long. Germline V gives CDR1 SGHAT, CDR2 FQNNGV. The CDR3 sequence is CASSSYTGLVYSSYNEQFF. As DNA, the CDR3 is TGTGCCAGCAGCTCATATACTGGACTAGTTTATTCTTCCTACAATGAGCAGTTCTTC.

The gene calls are TRBV2 and TRBJ1-1, with a tentative D call TRBD1 (6 bases). Trimming shortened V by 0 bases and J by 9 bases, and 11 bases separated the two germline ends. The length of the CDR3 is 13 residues. In germline, CDR1 is SNHLY, CDR2 FYNNEI. The CDR3 DNA reads as TGTGCCAGCAGTGAAGCACCCCAGGGGAAAGCTTTCTTT. Its protein product is CASSEAPQGKAFF. The full variable domain, its missing parts supplied by reference TRBV2 and TRBJ1-1, is EPEVTQTPSHQVTQMGQEVILRCVPISNHLYFYWYRQILGQKVEFLVSFYNNEISEKSEIFDDQFSVERPDGSNFTLKIRSTKLEDSAMYFCASSEAPQGKAFFGQGTRLTVV.

This chain links TRBV5-1 with TRBJ2-6; D may be TRBD1 (6 bases). Trimming removed 1 base from V and 0 bases from J, with 11 bases in between. Looked up from germline, CDR1 is SGHRS and CDR2 is YFSETQ. The CDR3 spans 17 residues. CDR3: CASSLLTGSSGANVLTF. The CDR3, as DNA: TGCGCCAGCAGCTTGTTAACAGGGTCCTCTGGGGCCAACGTCCTGACTTTC.

This chain connects TRBV19 to TRBJ1-1; TRBD1 is a possible D gene (6 bases). The germline V gene encodes CDR1 LNHDA and CDR2 SQIVND (reference sequence). The CDR3 extends over 14 amino acids. V lost 6 bases and J 0 bases, leaving 11 bases between the germline ends. The CDR3 DNA sequence: TGTGCCAGTAGGGACAGTGCAATGAACACTGAAGCTTTCTTT. Amino acids: CASRDSAMNTEAFF.

The chain has TRBV18 and TRBJ2-7; 7 bases align to TRBD1. This CDR3 contains 14 residues. CDR1 is KGHSH, CDR2 LQKENI, per germline. Trimming at V came to 3 bases and at J to 0 bases, leaving 2 bases not matched to a gene. As DNA, the CDR3 is TGTGCCAGCTCACCGGGACAGCTCTCCTACGAGCAGTACTTC. This encodes CASSPGQLSYEQYF.

The gene calls are TRBV5-1 and TRBJ2-1; maybe TRBD1 (5 bases). CDR3 length: 16 residues. Trimming took off 4 bases at V and 0 bases at J, with 14 bases between the two ends. Per germline, CDR1 SGHRS and CDR2 YFSETQ. This CDR3 reads CASSLSTAHSYNEQFF. In DNA form, the CDR3 reads TGCGCCAGCAGCCTCTCGACAGCACACTCCTACAATGAGCAGTTCTTC.

Ten or more counts support this clonotype. The genes are TRBV29-1 and TRBJ2-1, with 7 bases aligning to TRBD1. With V trimmed by 4 bases and J by 7 bases, 4 bases remained unmatched. The CDR3 sequence is 12 residues long. Germline V gene data show CDR1 as SQVTM and CDR2 as ANQGSEA. The CDR3 region is CSVADRDNEQFF. CDR3 bases: TGCAGCGTTGCCGACAGGGATAATGAGCAGTTCTTC.

This chain links TRBV10-2 with TRBJ1-3; unclear D gene. The CDR3 runs 13 residues. The germline V and J ends were trimmed by 3 bases and 4 bases, with 7 bases remaining between them. Per germline, CDR1 WSHSY and CDR2 SAAADI. The CDR3 here is CASSDAGGNTIYF. The CDR3 DNA is TGCGCCAGCAGTGATGCGGGGGGAAACACCATATATTTT.

This clonotype was seen many times. The V call is TRBV5-1, the J call TRBJ1-1; no definite D call. The CDR3 contains 13 residues. Trimming shortened V by 5 bases and J by 1 base, and 9 bases separated the two germline ends. Germline loops: CDR1 SGHRS, CDR2 YFSETQ. The CDR3 reads CASSWSSNTEAFF. Here the CDR3 DNA reads TGCGCCAGCAGTTGGAGTTCGAACACTGAAGCTTTCTTT.

The table lists this clonotype with many counts. The rearrangement joins TRBV7-7 to TRBJ2-1; D gene uncertain. The CDR3 is 13 amino acids. The germline V gene has CDR1 SSHAT and CDR2 FNYEAQ (reference sequence). V lost 1 base and J lost 8, with 9 bases in between. The DNA of the CDR3 is TGTGCCAGCAGCTTAGGGAGTATGGATGAGCAGTTCTTC. Its protein is CASSLGSMDEQFF.

This clonotype was picked up a small number of times. The chain is built from TRBV15 and TRBJ1-2; no clear D. The CDR3 has 11 residues. V lost 0 bases and J 7 bases, leaving 3 bases between the germline ends. Germline V lookup: CDR1 LNHNV, CDR2 YYDKDF (reference sequence). CDR3 region: CATSRDGGYTF. The CDR3 nucleotides are TGTGCCACCAGCAGAGATGGTGGCTACACCTTC.

This clonotype was picked up many times. The chain carries TRBV18 and TRBJ2-2; D is ambiguous. This CDR3 has 14 amino acids. The germline V gene encodes CDR1 KGHSH and CDR2 LQKENI. Trimming cost V 1 base and J 4 bases, with 7 bases left between them. CDR3 sequence reads: CASSPLDRTGELFF. The CDR3 nucleotides are TGTGCCAGCTCACCACTGGACCGCACCGGGGAGCTGTTTTTT.

There are many counts of this clonotype. The chain couples TRBV28 to TRBJ2-7, with TRBD1 identical over 11 bases. Germline assignment: CDR1 MDHEN and CDR2 SYDVKM. This CDR3 region has 15 residues. Trimming at V came to 5 bases and at J to 3 bases, leaving 6 bases not matched to a gene. The CDR3, as DNA: TGTGCCAGCAGTGGACAGGGGGCGCAAATCTACGAGCAGTACTTC. It specifies CASSGQGAQIYEQYF.